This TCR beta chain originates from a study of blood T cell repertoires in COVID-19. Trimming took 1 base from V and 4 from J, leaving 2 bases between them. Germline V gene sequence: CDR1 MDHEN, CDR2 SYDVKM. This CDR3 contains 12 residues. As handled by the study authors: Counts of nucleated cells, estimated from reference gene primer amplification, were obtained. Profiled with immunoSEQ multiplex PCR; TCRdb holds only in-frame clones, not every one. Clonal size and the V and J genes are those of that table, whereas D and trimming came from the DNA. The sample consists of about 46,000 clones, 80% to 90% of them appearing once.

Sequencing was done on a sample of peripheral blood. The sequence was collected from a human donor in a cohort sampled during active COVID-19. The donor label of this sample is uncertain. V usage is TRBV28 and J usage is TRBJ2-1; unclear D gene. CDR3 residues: CASSLSYNEQFF. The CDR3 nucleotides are TGTGCCAGCAGTTTATCTTACAATGAGCAGTTCTTC.